The rows below give T cell receptor beta chains drawn from one sample of a study of blood T cell repertoires in COVID-19. Some clones are missing from TCRdb's copy, which holds only in-frame ones; the method was immunoSEQ multiplex PCR. The sample holds a few hundred thousand clones; approximately 84% are singletons and the top ten take under 8%. Material for sequencing was PBMCs or T cells enriched from blood (not recorded which). These receptors came from a woman between 45 and 60 years old who had been exposed to COVID-19. Each CDR3 is given with its conserved first and last residue. A D gene is named only where the DNA matches it firmly. The size field is filled for only some rows; it gives once, few, many or a size class.

cdr3_nt | cdr3_aa | v_call | d_call | j_call | clone_size
TGTGCCAGCAGGGGGAGGGAGACCCCTGAAAAACTGTTTTTT | CASRGRETPEKLFF | TRBV21-1 | - | TRBJ1-4 | -
TGTGCCAGCAGCGGGGGCGGGGCTAGCTACAATGAGCAGTTCTTC | CASSGGGASYNEQFF | TRBV9 | - | TRBJ2-1 | -
TGCGCCAGCAGCCCGGGACACTCAAACACCGGGGAGCTGTTTTTT | CASSPGHSNTGELFF | TRBV5-1 | - | TRBJ2-2 | once
TGTGCCAGCAGATTATCGACAGGGAGTAATGAGCAGTTCTTC | CASRLSTGSNEQFF | TRBV6-4 | TRBD1 | TRBJ2-1 | -
TGTGCCAGCAGCGAGGGTTTTCAGCCCCAGCATTTT | CASSEGFQPQHF | TRBV25-1 | - | TRBJ1-5 | few
TGTGCCAGCTCACTTTACGGGACAGGGGATTATGGCTACACCTTC | CASSLYGTGDYGYTF | TRBV18 | TRBD1 | TRBJ1-2 | -
TGTGCCAGTAGCCTTAGGGGGACAGGTATAATGAACACTGAAGCTTTCTTT | CASSLRGTGIMNTEAFF | TRBV19 | TRBD1 | TRBJ1-1 | -
TGTGCCAGCAGCTTGTTAAAGGACAGGGGGCAGAAAGACACTGAAGCTTTCTTT | CASSLLKDRGQKDTEAFF | TRBV5-6 | TRBD1 | TRBJ1-1 | -
TGTGCCAGTAGTCCAGGGGGCAGGCCTAACTATGGCTACACCTTC | CASSPGGRPNYGYTF | TRBV19 | TRBD1 | TRBJ1-2 | few
TGTGCCAGCAGCGTAGGCAGTCTCCCACAAGAGACCCAGTACTTC | CASSVGSLPQETQYF | TRBV9 | - | TRBJ2-5 | -
TGTGCCACCTCACGGGGGGGGAGCAACACCGGGGAGCTGTTTTTT | CATSRGGSNTGELFF | TRBV3-1/TRBV3-2 | TRBD2 | TRBJ2-2 | -
TGCGCCAGCAGCGCACAGGGGGCGCGGGGGGTGTCGCCAGATACGCAGTATTTT | CASSAQGARGVSPDTQYF | TRBV5-1 | - | TRBJ2-3 | -
TGCGCCAGCAGCCAAGTCCCGGGACAGGGACTCTCTGGAAACACCATATATTTT | CASSQVPGQGLSGNTIYF | TRBV4-1 | TRBD1 | TRBJ1-3 | few
TGTGCCATCAGAAGTTATTCTCCTTTAGCCGAGCAGTACTTC | CAIRSYSPLAEQYF | TRBV10-3 | - | TRBJ2-7 | -
TGCGCCAGCAGTGAGTCAGGGGCTCCCATGCCAGATACGCAGTATTTT | CASSESGAPMPDTQYF | TRBV10-1 | - | TRBJ2-3 | -
TGTGCCAGCAGAACAGGGGAGACTGAAGCTTTCTTT | CASRTGETEAFF | TRBV28 | TRBD1 | TRBJ1-1 | -
TGTGCCAGCTCACCAGAAGGGGGAGTTAACTATGGCTACACCTTC | CASSPEGGVNYGYTF | TRBV18 | - | TRBJ1-2 | -
TGTGCCAGCAGTTTCGGGGAGAACACTGAAGCTTTCTTT | CASSFGENTEAFF | TRBV6-4 | - | TRBJ1-1 | once
TGTGCCACCAGCAGAGGGGAGGCAGGAGGGCCTGAAGCTTTCTTT | CATSRGEAGGPEAFF | TRBV15 | - | TRBJ1-1 | -
TGCGCCAGCAGCTTGGCCGGGATGGGGACCTACGAGCAGTACTTC | CASSLAGMGTYEQYF | TRBV5-1 | - | TRBJ2-7 | -
TGTGCCAGCAGCCAACCTTGGACAGGGAATGAGCAGTTCTTC | CASSQPWTGNEQFF | TRBV4-2 | TRBD1 | TRBJ2-1 | -
TGCGCCAGCAGCTTGCGGTCGCTAGGCGGGGATACGCAGTATTTT | CASSLRSLGGDTQYF | TRBV5-1 | - | TRBJ2-3 | -
TGTGCCAGCAGCTACCGGACAGGGCTATACGAGCAGTACTTC | CASSYRTGLYEQYF | TRBV7-2 | TRBD1 | TRBJ2-7 | once
TGTGCCAGTAGTATCCCAGGGGGCTACGAGCAGTACTTC | CASSIPGGYEQYF | TRBV19 | TRBD1 | TRBJ2-7 | few
TGCGCCAGCAGCTGGACAGCGGGGACCACCTACGAGCAGTACTTC | CASSWTAGTTYEQYF | TRBV5-1 | - | TRBJ2-7 | -